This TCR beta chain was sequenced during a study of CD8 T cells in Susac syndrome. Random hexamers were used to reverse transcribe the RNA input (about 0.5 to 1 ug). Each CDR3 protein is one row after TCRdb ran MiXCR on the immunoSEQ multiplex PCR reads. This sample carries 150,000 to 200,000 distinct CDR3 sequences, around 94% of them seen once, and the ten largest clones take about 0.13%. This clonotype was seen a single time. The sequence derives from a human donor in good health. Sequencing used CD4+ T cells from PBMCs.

Written as DNA, the CDR3 is TGCGCCAGCAGCTTAGCCCAGTCCTATGGCTACACCTTC. It yields the protein CASSLAQSYGYTF. V is TRBV5-1 and J is TRBJ1-2, with D unclear. The CDR3 is made up of 13 amino acids. The germline CDR1 and CDR2 sequences are SGHRS and YFSETQ. Trimming shortened V by 2 bases and J by 4 bases, and 9 bases separated the two germline ends.